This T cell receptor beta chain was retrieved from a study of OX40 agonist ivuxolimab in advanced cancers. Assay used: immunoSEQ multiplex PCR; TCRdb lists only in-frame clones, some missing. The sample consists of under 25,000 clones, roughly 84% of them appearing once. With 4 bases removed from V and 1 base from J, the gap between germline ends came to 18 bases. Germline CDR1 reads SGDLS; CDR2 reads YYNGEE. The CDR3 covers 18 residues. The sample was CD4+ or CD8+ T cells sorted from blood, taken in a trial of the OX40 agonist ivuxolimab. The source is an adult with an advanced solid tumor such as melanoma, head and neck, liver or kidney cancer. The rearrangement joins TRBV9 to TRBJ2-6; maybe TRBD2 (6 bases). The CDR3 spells CASSPRPGLMSGANVLTF. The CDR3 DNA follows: TGTGCCAGCAGCCCTCGACCGGGACTGATGTCTGGGGCCAACGTCCTGACTTTC.